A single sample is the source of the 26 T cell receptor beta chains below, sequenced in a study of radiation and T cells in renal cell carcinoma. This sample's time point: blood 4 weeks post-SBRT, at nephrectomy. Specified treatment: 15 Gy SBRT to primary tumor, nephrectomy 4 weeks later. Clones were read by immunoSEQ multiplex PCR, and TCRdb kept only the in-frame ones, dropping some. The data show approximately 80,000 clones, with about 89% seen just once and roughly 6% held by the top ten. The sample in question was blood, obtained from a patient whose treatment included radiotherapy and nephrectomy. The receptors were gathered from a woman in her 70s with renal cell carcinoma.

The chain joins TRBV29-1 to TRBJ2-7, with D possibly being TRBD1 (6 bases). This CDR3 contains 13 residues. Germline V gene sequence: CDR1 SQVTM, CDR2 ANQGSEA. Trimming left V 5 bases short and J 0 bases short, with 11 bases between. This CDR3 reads CSVPGVISYEQYF. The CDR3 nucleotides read TGCAGCGTTCCAGGGGTTATCTCCTACGAGCAGTACTTC.

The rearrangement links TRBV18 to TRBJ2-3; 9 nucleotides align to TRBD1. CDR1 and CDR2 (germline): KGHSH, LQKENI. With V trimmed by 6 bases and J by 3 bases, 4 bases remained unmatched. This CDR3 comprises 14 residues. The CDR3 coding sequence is TGTGCCAGCTCCCCTGGACAGGGGACAGATACGCAGTATTTT. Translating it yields CASSPGQGTDTQYF. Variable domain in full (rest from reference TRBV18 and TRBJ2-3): NAGVMQNPRHLVRRRGQEARLRCSPMKGHSHVYWYRQLPEEGLKFMVYLQKENIIDESGMPKERFSAEFPKEGPSILRIQQVVRGDSAAYFCASSPGQGTDTQYFGPGTRLTVL.

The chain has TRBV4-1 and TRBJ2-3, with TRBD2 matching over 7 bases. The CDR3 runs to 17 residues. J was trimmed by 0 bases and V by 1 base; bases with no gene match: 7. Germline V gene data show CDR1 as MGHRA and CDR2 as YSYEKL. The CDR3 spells CASSQVFPAGSTDTQYF. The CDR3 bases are TGCGCCAGCAGCCAAGTCTTTCCAGCGGGGAGCACAGATACGCAGTATTTT.

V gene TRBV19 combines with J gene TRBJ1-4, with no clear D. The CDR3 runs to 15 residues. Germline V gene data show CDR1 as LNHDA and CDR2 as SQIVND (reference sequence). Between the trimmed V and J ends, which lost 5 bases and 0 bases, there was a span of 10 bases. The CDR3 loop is CASSPLRPTNEKLFF. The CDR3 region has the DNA TGTGCCAGTAGTCCTTTGAGACCAACTAATGAAAAACTGTTTTTT.

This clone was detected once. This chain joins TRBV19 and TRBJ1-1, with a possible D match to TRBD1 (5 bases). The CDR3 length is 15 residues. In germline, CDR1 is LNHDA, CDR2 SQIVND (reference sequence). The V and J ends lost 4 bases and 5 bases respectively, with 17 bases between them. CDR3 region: CASSTGSFGGTEAFF. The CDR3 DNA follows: TGTGCCAGTAGTACCGGGTCCTTCGGGGGAACTGAAGCTTTCTTT. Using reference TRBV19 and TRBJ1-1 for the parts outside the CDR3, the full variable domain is DGGITQSPKYLFRKEGQNVTLSCEQNLNHDAMYWYRQDPGQGLRLIYYSQIVNDFQKGDIAEGYSVSREKKESFPLTVTSAQKNPTAFYLCASSTGSFGGTEAFFGQGTRLTVV.

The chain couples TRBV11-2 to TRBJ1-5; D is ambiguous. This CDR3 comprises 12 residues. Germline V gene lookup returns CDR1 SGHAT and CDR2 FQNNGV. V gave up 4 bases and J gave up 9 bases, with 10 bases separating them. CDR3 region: CASSSYDGPQHF. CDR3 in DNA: TGTGCCAGCAGCTCCTACGATGGGCCCCAGCATTTT. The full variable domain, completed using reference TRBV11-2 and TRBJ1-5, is EAGVAQSPRYKIIEKRQSVAFWCNPISGHATLYWYQQILGQGPKLLIQFQNNGVVDDSQLPKDRFSAERLKGVDSTLKIQPAKLEDSAVYLCASSSYDGPQHFGDGTRLSIL.

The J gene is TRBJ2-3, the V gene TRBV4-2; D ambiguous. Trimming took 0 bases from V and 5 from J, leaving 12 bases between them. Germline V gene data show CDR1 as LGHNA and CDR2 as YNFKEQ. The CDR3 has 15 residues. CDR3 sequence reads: CASSQDMPSRDTQYF. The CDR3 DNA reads TGTGCCAGCAGCCAAGATATGCCTAGTAGAGATACGCAGTATTTT.

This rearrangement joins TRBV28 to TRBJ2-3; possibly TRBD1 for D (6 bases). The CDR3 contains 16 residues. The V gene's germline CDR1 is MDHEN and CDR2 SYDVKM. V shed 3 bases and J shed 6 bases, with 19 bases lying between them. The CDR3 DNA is TGTGCCAGCAGTTTGTCGGACGTAGGGACAAGGGATACGCAGTATTTT. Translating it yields CASSLSDVGTRDTQYF.

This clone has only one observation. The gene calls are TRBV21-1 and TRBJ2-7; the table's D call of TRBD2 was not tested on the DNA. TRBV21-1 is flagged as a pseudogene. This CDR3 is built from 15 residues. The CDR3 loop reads CASSSHGIVTYEQYF. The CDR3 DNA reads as TGTGCCAGCAGCTCCCACGGGATCGTGACCTACGAGCAGTACTTC.

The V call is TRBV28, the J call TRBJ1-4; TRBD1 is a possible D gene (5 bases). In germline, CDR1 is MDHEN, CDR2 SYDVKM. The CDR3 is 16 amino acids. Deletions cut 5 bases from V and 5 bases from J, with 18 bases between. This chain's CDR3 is CASSTREGLRNEKLFF. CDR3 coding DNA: TGTGCCAGCAGTACCCGGGAGGGGTTGAGAAATGAAAAACTGTTTTTT.

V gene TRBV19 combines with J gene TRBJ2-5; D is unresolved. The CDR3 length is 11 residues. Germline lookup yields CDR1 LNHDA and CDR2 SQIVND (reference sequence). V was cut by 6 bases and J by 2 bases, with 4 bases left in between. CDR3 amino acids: CASRQQETQYF. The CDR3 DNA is TGTGCCAGTAGACAACAAGAGACCCAGTACTTC.

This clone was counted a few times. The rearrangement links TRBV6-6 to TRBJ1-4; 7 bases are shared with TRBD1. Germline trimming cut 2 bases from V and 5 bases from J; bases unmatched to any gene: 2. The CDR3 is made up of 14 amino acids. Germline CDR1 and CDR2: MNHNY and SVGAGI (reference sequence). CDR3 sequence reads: CASSYEQGNEKLFF. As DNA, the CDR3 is TGTGCCAGCAGTTACGAACAGGGGAATGAAAAACTGTTTTTT.

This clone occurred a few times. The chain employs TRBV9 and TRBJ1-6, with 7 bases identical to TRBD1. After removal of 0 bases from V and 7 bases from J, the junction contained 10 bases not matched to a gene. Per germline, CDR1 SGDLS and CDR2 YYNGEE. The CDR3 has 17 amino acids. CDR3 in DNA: TGTGCCAGCAGCGTAGCCAAGGGGGACAGTCTAAATTCACCCCTCCACTTT. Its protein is CASSVAKGDSLNSPLHF. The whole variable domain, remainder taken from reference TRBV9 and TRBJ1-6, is DSGVTQTPKHLITATGQRVTLRCSPRSGDLSVYWYQQSLDQGLQFLIQYYNGEERAKGNILERFSAQQFPDLHSELNLSSLELGDSALYFCASSVAKGDSLNSPLHFGNGTRLTVT.

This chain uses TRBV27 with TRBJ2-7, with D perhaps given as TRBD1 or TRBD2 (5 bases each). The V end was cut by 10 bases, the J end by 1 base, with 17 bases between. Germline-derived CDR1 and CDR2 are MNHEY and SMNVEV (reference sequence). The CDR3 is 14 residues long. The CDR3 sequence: CATGAGAGSYEQYF. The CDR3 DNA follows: TGTGCCACCGGAGCCGGGGCAGGGTCCTACGAGCAGTACTTC.

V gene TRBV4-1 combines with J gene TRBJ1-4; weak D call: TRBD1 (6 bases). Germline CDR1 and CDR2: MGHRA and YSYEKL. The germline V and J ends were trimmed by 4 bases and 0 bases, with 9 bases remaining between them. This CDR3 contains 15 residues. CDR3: CASSRTVATNEKLFF. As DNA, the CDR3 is TGCGCCAGCAGCCGGACAGTTGCAACTAATGAAAAACTGTTTTTT.

The CDR3 region is CASSLEPGTGGEKLFF. The CDR3 DNA reads as TGCGCCAGCAGCTTAGAGCCCGGGACAGGGGGTGAAAAACTGTTTTTT. The V gene is TRBV5-1, the J gene TRBJ1-4; 11 bases match TRBD1. Germline trimming cut 2 bases from V and 7 bases from J; bases unmatched to any gene: 7. The CDR3 is made up of 16 amino acids. The germline V gene has CDR1 SGHRS and CDR2 YFSETQ.

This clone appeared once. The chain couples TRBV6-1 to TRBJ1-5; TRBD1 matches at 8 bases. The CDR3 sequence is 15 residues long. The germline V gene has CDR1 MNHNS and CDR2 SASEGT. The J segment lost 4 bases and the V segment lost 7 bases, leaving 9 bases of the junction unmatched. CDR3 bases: TGTGCCAGCACCATAGACAGGGGATTTAATCAGCCCCAGCATTTT. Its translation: CASTIDRGFNQPQHF.

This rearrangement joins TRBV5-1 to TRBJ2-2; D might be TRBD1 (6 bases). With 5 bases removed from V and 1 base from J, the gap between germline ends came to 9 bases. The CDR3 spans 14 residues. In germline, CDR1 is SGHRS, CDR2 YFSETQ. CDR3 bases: TGCGCCAGCAGACTGGACAGGAACACCGGGGAGCTGTTTTTT. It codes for CASRLDRNTGELFF.

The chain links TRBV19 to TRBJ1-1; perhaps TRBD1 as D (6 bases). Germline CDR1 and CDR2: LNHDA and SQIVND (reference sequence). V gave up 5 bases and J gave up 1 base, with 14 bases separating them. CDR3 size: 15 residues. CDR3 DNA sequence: TGTGCCAGTAGTCCGACGGGGGGGGCGAACACTGAAGCTTTCTTT. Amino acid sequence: CASSPTGGANTEAFF.

The CDR3 nucleotides read TGTGCCAGCAGCAACTCGGGAGCGGGTCTGAACACCGGGGAGCTGTTTTTT. Protein: CASSNSGAGLNTGELFF. This rearrangement joins TRBV7-9 to TRBJ2-2, with a tentative D call TRBD2 (6 bases). V dropped 5 bases and J dropped 1 base, with 17 bases sitting between them. Germline V CDR1 and CDR2: SEHNR, FQNEAQ (reference sequence). CDR3 length equals 17 residues.

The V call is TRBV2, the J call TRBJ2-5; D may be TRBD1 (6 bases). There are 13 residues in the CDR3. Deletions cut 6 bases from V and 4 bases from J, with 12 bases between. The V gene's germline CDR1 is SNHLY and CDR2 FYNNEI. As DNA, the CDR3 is TGTGCCAGCAGACCAGCCAGGGGAGAGACCCAGTACTTC. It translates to CASRPARGETQYF. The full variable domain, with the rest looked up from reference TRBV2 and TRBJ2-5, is EPEVTQTPSHQVTQMGQEVILRCVPISNHLYFYWYRQILGQKVEFLVSFYNNEISEKSEIFDDQFSVERPDGSNFTLKIRSTKLEDSAMYFCASRPARGETQYFGPGTRLLVL.

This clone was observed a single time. The CDR3 loop reads CASSLADTQYF. Written as DNA, the CDR3 is TGTGCCAGCAGTTTAGCAGATACGCAGTATTTT. The V gene is TRBV6-5, the J gene TRBJ2-3; D remains ambiguous. Per the germline V gene, CDR1 is MNHEY and CDR2 is SVGAGI. The CDR3 runs 11 residues. The ends were cut back, 4 bases at V and 4 bases at J, with 3 bases in the middle.

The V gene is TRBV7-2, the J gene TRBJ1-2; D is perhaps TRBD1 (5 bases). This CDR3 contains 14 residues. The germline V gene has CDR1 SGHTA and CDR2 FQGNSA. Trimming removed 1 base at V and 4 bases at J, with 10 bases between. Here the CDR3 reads CASSLGDGIYGYTF. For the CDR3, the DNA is TGTGCCAGCAGCTTAGGGGACGGAATCTATGGCTACACCTTC.

CDR3 DNA sequence: TGTGCCAGCTCCCGAGCCGGGACTAGCGGGGTTCGGGTTGAGCAGTTCTTC. Its translation: CASSRAGTSGVRVEQFF. This chain joins TRBV18 and TRBJ2-1; 13 nucleotides line up with TRBD2. The ends lost 6 bases at V and 9 bases at J; junction bases unmatched: 14. This CDR3 region has 17 residues. The V gene's germline CDR1 is KGHSH and CDR2 LQKENI.

The DNA of the CDR3 is TGTGCCTGGACCCCAGGACAGGGGGCCGAGCAGTACTTC. Its protein product is CAWTPGQGAEQYF. The chain joins TRBV30 to TRBJ2-7, with 11 bases that match TRBD1. Germline V gene data show CDR1 as GTSNPN and CDR2 as SVGIG (reference sequence). V lost 4 bases and J lost 6; bases outside the gene matches: 5. The CDR3 has 13 residues. The full variable domain, in which reference TRBV30 and TRBJ2-7 provide the parts outside the CDR3, is SQTIHQWPATLVQPVGSPLSLECTVEGTSNPNLYWYRQAAGRGLQLLFYSVGIGQISSEVPQNLSASRPQDRQFILSSKKLLLSDSGFYLCAWTPGQGAEQYFGPGTRLTVT.

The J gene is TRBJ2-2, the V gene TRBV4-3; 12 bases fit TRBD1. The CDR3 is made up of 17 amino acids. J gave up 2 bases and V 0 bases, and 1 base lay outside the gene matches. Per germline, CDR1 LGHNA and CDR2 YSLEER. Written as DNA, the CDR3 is TGCGCCAGCAGCCAAGAGGGACAGGGGGCAAACACCGGGGAGCTGTTTTTT. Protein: CASSQEGQGANTGELFF.